This is a list of T cell receptor beta chains from one sample in a study of blood T cell repertoires in COVID-19. Generated by immunoSEQ multiplex PCR, the TCRdb table keeps only in-frame clones and is missing some. Among 84,000 or so clones listed, over 75% were seen once. Sequencing was done on a sample of peripheral blood. The receptors were sampled from a man between 65 and 80 years old with acute or convalescent COVID-19. Both conserved end residues are part of each CDR3. Fields, in order: clone size, V gene, J gene, D gene, CDR3 protein, CDR3 DNA. The D gene is left open where the match is weak. Not all rows give a size; the values are once, few, many and, for expanded clones, a class.

>-|TRBV4-3|TRBJ2-6|-
CASSPGGTVISGANVLTF
TGCGCCAGCAGCCCAGGGGGGACAGTGATCTCTGGGGCCAACGTCCTGACTTTC
>-|TRBV28|TRBJ2-1|-
CASSPVGLYNEQFF
TGTGCCAGCAGCCCAGTGGGACTTTACAATGAGCAGTTCTTC
>-|TRBV6-5|TRBJ1-1|-
CASSYGQNTEAFF
TGTGCCAGCAGTTACGGGCAGAACACTGAAGCTTTCTTT
>-|TRBV28|TRBJ2-3|-
CASSPAGGARDTQYF
TGTGCCAGCAGTCCCGCCGGTGGTGCGAGGGATACGCAGTATTTT
>-|TRBV10-1|TRBJ1-1|-
CASTAAGNTEAFF
TGCGCCAGCACCGCGGCCGGGAACACTGAAGCTTTCTTT
>-|TRBV4-3|TRBJ1-3|-
CASSQDPGFGNTIYF
TGCGCCAGCAGCCAAGATCCGGGATTTGGAAACACCATATATTTT
>once|TRBV27|TRBJ2-7|TRBD1
CASSLKGQGAWSGEQYF
TGTGCCAGCAGTTTGAAGGGGCAGGGGGCATGGTCGGGCGAGCAGTACTTC
>-|TRBV9|TRBJ2-7|TRBD1
CASSGRQGPGYEQYF
TGTGCCAGCAGCGGAAGACAGGGACCGGGGTACGAGCAGTACTTC
>-|TRBV19|TRBJ1-2|TRBD1
CASRTGNYGYTF
TGTGCCAGTAGGACAGGGAACTATGGCTACACCTTC
>once|TRBV5-1|TRBJ2-2|-
CASRKSTGGVRNTGELFF
TGCGCCAGCAGAAAAAGTACAGGGGGGGTACGAAACACCGGGGAGCTGTTTTTT
>-|TRBV5-6|TRBJ1-5|-
CASSTYRAKNQPQHF
TGTGCCAGCAGCACCTACAGGGCCAAAAATCAGCCCCAGCATTTT
>few|TRBV15|TRBJ2-6|-
CATSKHRVKGANVLTF
TGTGCCACCAGCAAACACAGGGTTAAGGGGGCCAACGTCCTGACTTTC
>once|TRBV10-3|TRBJ1-5|-
CAISEWAGGNQPQHF
TGTGCCATCAGTGAGTGGGCAGGGGGCAATCAGCCCCAGCATTTT
>-|TRBV5-4|TRBJ2-7|-
CASSPSGGNSYEQYF
TGTGCCAGCAGTCCGAGTGGAGGGAACTCCTACGAGCAGTACTTC
>once|TRBV6-5|TRBJ2-7|TRBD1
CASYDRASSYEQYF
TGTGCCAGCTATGACAGGGCAAGCTCCTACGAGCAGTACTTC
>-|TRBV7-9|TRBJ2-7|TRBD1
CASSFSTGTGREQYF
TGTGCCAGCAGCTTTTCCACCGGGACAGGGAGAGAGCAGTACTTC
>-|TRBV19|TRBJ1-2|-
CASKAVSTGDYGYTF
TGTGCCAGTAAAGCTGTCTCGACAGGAGACTATGGCTACACCTTC
>-|TRBV7-9|TRBJ1-2|-
CASSLGGAPNYGYTF
TGTGCCAGCAGCTTAGGCGGAGCCCCTAACTATGGCTACACCTTC
>-|TRBV3-1/TRBV3-2|TRBJ1-1|TRBD1
CASSSGLRQGKNTEAFF
TGTGCCAGCAGTTCGGGGCTCCGACAGGGGAAGAACACTGAAGCTTTCTTT